Each of the 20 T cell receptor beta chains below was sequenced from the same sample in a study of Ad26.COV2.S vaccination and SARS-CoV-2 variants. Regarding treatment: around 19 received Ad26.COV2.S at low or high dose, single or two shots; about 5 received placebo; per-sample allocation not given. Day 63 following the first vaccine or placebo injection was when the samples were taken. Assay: immunoSEQ multiplex PCR; the TCRdb copy retains only in-frame clones and omits some. Of over 200,000 clones in the sample, roughly 90% are singletons; the top ten hold 9.5% to 12%. Sequences were derived from peripheral blood, sampled in a trial of Ad26.COV2.S vaccine versus placebo. Receptor source: a person between 18 and 65 years old who received the Ad26.COV2.S COVID-19 vaccine or a placebo.

The genes are TRBV20-1 and TRBJ2-3; D possibly corresponds to TRBD2 (6 bases). Looked up from germline, CDR1 is DFQATT and CDR2 is SNEGSKA (reference sequence). The V end was cut by 3 bases, the J end by 11 bases, with 21 bases between. The CDR3 contains 14 residues. CDR3 DNA sequence: TGCAGTGCTAGTTTGGGTAGCGGTCCCAGGAGGCAGTATTTT. Its translation is CSASLGSGPRRQYF.

This sequence joins TRBV11-3 and TRBJ2-1; 7 nucleotides match TRBD2. CDR1 and CDR2 from the germline V gene are SGHNT and YENEEA. CDR3 length: 15 residues. V trimming: 4 bases; J trimming: 5 bases; junction bases outside the gene matches: 8. The CDR3 loop is CASSSSGAGNNEQFF. The CDR3 bases are TGTGCCAGCAGCTCCTCTGGAGCGGGGAACAATGAGCAGTTCTTC. Full variable domain (missing parts from reference TRBV11-3 and TRBJ2-1): EAGVVQSPRYKIIEKKQPVAFWCNPISGHNTLYWYLQNLGQGPELLIRYENEEAVDDSQLPKDRFSAERLKGVDSTLKIQPAELGDSAVYLCASSSSGAGNNEQFFGPGTRLTVL.

The CDR3 protein is CASRLIGQASTGGYTF. In nucleotides, the CDR3 is TGTGCCAGCAGGCTCATCGGACAGGCCTCAACTGGTGGCTACACCTTC. The gene calls are TRBV2 and TRBJ1-2; the match to TRBD1 covers 7 bases. Looked up from germline, CDR1 is SNHLY and CDR2 is FYNNEI. The V gene end was trimmed by 6 bases and the J gene end by 7 bases; junction bases not matched to a gene: 17. CDR3 length: 16 residues.

The chain uses TRBV7-2 and TRBJ1-2, with TRBD1 matching over 7 bases. From germline, CDR1 is SGHTA and CDR2 FQGNSA. The CDR3 sequence is 14 residues long. V shed 5 bases, J shed 6 bases, and the junction held 9 bases outside the gene matches. The CDR3 DNA is TGTGCCAGCAGCCCAAGACAGGGACGGGATGGCTACACCTTC. This sequence encodes CASSPRQGRDGYTF.

The V gene is TRBV24-1, the J gene TRBJ2-7; D possibly corresponds to TRBD1 (7 bases). Trimming removed 7 bases from V and 0 bases from J, with 12 bases in between. This CDR3 contains 14 residues. The V gene's germline CDR1 is KGHDR and CDR2 SFDVKD. The CDR3 spells CATRNRGGSYEQYF. Written as DNA, the CDR3 is TGTGCCACCAGGAACAGGGGAGGCTCCTACGAGCAGTACTTC.

This chain joins TRBV7-2 and TRBJ2-7; TRBD1 agrees at 8 bases. V was pared by 5 bases and J by 2 bases, with 8 bases of the junction left unmatched. Per germline, CDR1 SGHTA and CDR2 FQGNSA. The CDR3 contains 15 residues. The CDR3 loop reads CASSHGTGAPYEQYF. CDR3 nucleotide sequence: TGTGCCAGCAGCCACGGGACAGGTGCCCCCTACGAGCAGTACTTC.

This sequence joins TRBV5-1 and TRBJ1-4; tentative D call: TRBD1 (5 bases). Per germline, CDR1 SGHRS and CDR2 YFSETQ. The CDR3 loop spans 15 amino acids. V lost 7 bases, J lost 5 bases, and 18 bases lay in between. CDR3 in DNA: TGCGCCAGCGGAAGGGGAGAGACCGTGAATGAAAAACTGTTTTTT. Translating it yields CASGRGETVNEKLFF.

This sequence joins TRBV11-3 and TRBJ2-1; no reliable D call. V was shortened by 5 bases and J by 10 bases, with 18 bases between the two germline ends. Per germline, CDR1 SGHNT and CDR2 YENEEA. This CDR3 region has 14 residues. The CDR3 here is CASSPRPNGKEQFF. The DNA of the CDR3 is TGTGCCAGCAGCCCCAGGCCCAACGGTAAAGAGCAGTTCTTC.

The chain uses TRBV14 and TRBJ2-1; D remains unclear. V was clipped by 1 base and J by 7 bases, with 11 bases between them. Germline-derived CDR1 and CDR2 are SGHDN and FVKESK. The length of the CDR3 is 14 residues. The CDR3 DNA reads as TGTGCCAGCAGCCAAGCGGGCCCGAGAAATGAGCAGTTCTTC. This translates into CASSQAGPRNEQFF.

This clone was picked up a small number of times. Other nucleotide sequences from this sample produce the same CDR3. The genes are TRBV18 and TRBJ2-5, with D unclear. The V gene's germline CDR1 is KGHSH and CDR2 LQKENI. This CDR3 has 11 residues. The ends were cut back, 2 bases at V and 3 bases at J, with 1 base in the middle. CDR3 nucleotide sequence: TGTGCCAGCTCACCAAAAGAGACCCAGTACTTC. Amino acids: CASSPKETQYF.

This rearrangement joins TRBV10-3 to TRBJ2-1; TRBD2 agrees at 8 bases. Germline CDR1 ENHRY, CDR2 SYGVKD. V lost 2 bases, J lost 4 bases, and 1 base stayed unmatched. The CDR3 sequence is 14 residues long. The CDR3 bases are TGTGCCATCAGTGAGGGCGGGAGGTACAATGAGCAGTTCTTC. This gives the protein CAISEGGRYNEQFF.

The chain joins TRBV18 to TRBJ1-1; 10 nucleotides align to TRBD1. V trimming: 3 bases; J trimming: 2 bases; junction bases outside the gene matches: 9. The CDR3 contains 17 residues. Germline V CDR1 and CDR2: KGHSH, LQKENI. CDR3 in DNA: TGTGCCAGCTCACCCCTCCCGGGGACAGGGGATAACACTGAAGCTTTCTTT. It specifies CASSPLPGTGDNTEAFF. The full variable domain, with the rest looked up from reference TRBV18 and TRBJ1-1, is NAGVMQNPRHLVRRRGQEARLRCSPMKGHSHVYWYRQLPEEGLKFMVYLQKENIIDESGMPKERFSAEFPKEGPSILRIQQVVRGDSAAYFCASSPLPGTGDNTEAFFGQGTRLTVV.

The rearrangement joins TRBV5-4 to TRBJ1-2; 9 nucleotides match TRBD1. Germline lookup yields CDR1 SGHNT and CDR2 YYREEE (reference sequence). Germline trimming cut 4 bases from V and 5 bases from J; bases unmatched to any gene: 3. The CDR3 covers 13 residues. In DNA, the CDR3 is TGTGCCAGCAGCACCGGGACAGGGTATGGCTACACCTTC. Protein product: CASSTGTGYGYTF.

This clone has only a few counts. V is TRBV27 and J is TRBJ1-6; 7 bases are a match to TRBD1. The CDR3 contains 16 residues. The V gene end was trimmed by 3 bases and the J gene end by 5 bases; junction bases not matched to a gene: 7. Germline assignment: CDR1 MNHEY and CDR2 SMNVEV (reference sequence). The CDR3 coding sequence is TGTGCCAGCAGTTTCAAGACAGGGATGGATAATTCACCCCTCCACTTT. It encodes CASSFKTGMDNSPLHF.

This rearrangement joins TRBV28 to TRBJ2-3, with no clear D. Germline CDR1 and CDR2: MDHEN and SYDVKM. CDR3 length: 11 amino acids. Between the trimmed V and J ends, which lost 5 bases and 0 bases, there was a span of 0 bases. CDR3 nucleotide sequence: TGTGCCAGCAGTAGCACAGATACGCAGTATTTT. Its protein product is CASSSTDTQYF. The full variable domain, in which reference TRBV28 and TRBJ2-3 provide the parts outside the CDR3, is DVKVTQSSRYLVKRTGEKVFLECVQDMDHENMFWYRQDPGLGLRLIYFSYDVKMKEKGDIPEGYSVSREKKERFSLILESASTNQTSMYLCASSSTDTQYFGPGTRLTVL.

The chain carries TRBV9 and TRBJ2-7, with 9 bases fitting TRBD1. CDR1 is SGDLS, CDR2 YYNGEE, per germline. The CDR3 contains 13 residues. J lost 10 bases, V lost 3 bases, and 8 bases had no gene match. DNA for the CDR3: TGTGCCAGCAGCGAAATCGGGACAGGGCTTCAGTACTTC. This sequence encodes CASSEIGTGLQYF. The full variable domain, its missing parts supplied by reference TRBV9 and TRBJ2-7, is DSGVTQTPKHLITATGQRVTLRCSPRSGDLSVYWYQQSLDQGLQFLIQYYNGEERAKGNILERFSAQQFPDLHSELNLSSLELGDSALYFCASSEIGTGLQYFGPGTRLTVT.

CDR3 DNA: TGTGCCAGTTCAAAGGGACTAGCGCTGGAGACCCAGTACTTC. The encoded protein is CASSKGLALETQYF. The chain links TRBV19 to TRBJ2-5; 10 bases line up with TRBD2. With 8 bases clipped from V and 5 bases from J, the junction kept 8 bases outside the gene matches. This CDR3 comprises 14 residues. Germline assignment: CDR1 LNHDA and CDR2 SQIVND (reference sequence).

This clone has only a few counts. The V and J genes are TRBV7-9 and TRBJ1-6; 11 bases are shared with TRBD1. The junction had 5 bases not matched to a gene; V was cut back by 6 bases and J by 10 bases. Germline V gene data show CDR1 as SEHNR and CDR2 as FQNEAQ (reference sequence). The CDR3 is 14 residues long. Here the CDR3 DNA reads TGTGCCAGCAGGCGGACAGGGGGCGAATCACCCCTCCACTTT. It specifies CASRRTGGESPLHF.

V and J are TRBV5-1 and TRBJ1-3; D perhaps matches TRBD1 (5 bases). The CDR3 loop spans 17 amino acids. Trimming cost V 1 base and J 2 bases, with 16 bases left between them. Germline CDR1 is SGHRS and CDR2 is YFSETQ. The DNA of the CDR3 is TGCGCCAGCAGCTTGATAGGGGCGGATTCGACTGGAAACACCATATATTTT. Translated: CASSLIGADSTGNTIYF. Complete variable domain (other parts from reference TRBV5-1 and TRBJ1-3): KAGVTQTPRYLIKTRGQQVTLSCSPISGHRSVSWYQQTPGQGLQFLFEYFSETQRNKGNFPGRFSGRQFSNSRSEMNVSTLELGDSALYLCASSLIGADSTGNTIYFGEGSWLTVV.

The V gene is TRBV28, the J gene TRBJ1-5; 7 positions match TRBD1. Trimming cost V 2 bases and J 1 base; bases outside gene matches: 5. Germline CDR1 MDHEN, CDR2 SYDVKM. The CDR3 is 16 amino acids. The CDR3 DNA reads TGTGCCAGCAGTTTAAGGGGGCAGGGAAGCAATCAGCCCCAGCATTTT. It is translated as CASSLRGQGSNQPQHF.